A single sample gave rise to the 4 T cell receptor beta chains below, sequenced in a study of cytomegalovirus exposure and HLA in healthy donors. The primer mix had 60 Vbeta and 13 Jbeta primers. Sequenced by immunoSEQ multiplex PCR; TCRdb stores in-frame clones only, minus some. The table has tens of thousands of clones, 70% to 85% seen once. Sequenced material: PBMCs. The receptors come from a woman aged 18-29 years in good health and CMV-seronegative.

This clone showed up just a few times. The V and J genes are TRBV7-3 and TRBJ2-5, with D maybe TRBD2 (6 bases). Germline V gene sequence: CDR1 SGHTA, CDR2 FQGTGA. This CDR3 spans 13 amino acids. Trimming left V 4 bases short and J 8 bases short, with 14 bases between. CDR3 amino acids: CASSSDRGNTQYF. The CDR3 nucleotides read TGTGCCAGCAGCTCCGACCGGGGGAACACCCAGTACTTC.

This clone was found once. The CDR3 region is CASSYMSTIARGTQYF. The CDR3 DNA reads TGTGCCAGCAGTTACATGTCGACCATAGCCCGGGGGACCCAGTACTTC. This chain uses TRBV6-5 with TRBJ2-5, with D possibly being TRBD2 (5 bases). The germline V and J ends were trimmed by 2 bases and 7 bases, with 20 bases remaining between them. CDR1 is MNHEY and CDR2 is SVGAGI in the germline V gene. The CDR3 has 16 amino acids.

The chain combines TRBV27 with TRBJ2-5, with a tentative D call TRBD1 (5 bases). V lost 2 bases and J 4 bases, leaving 11 bases between the germline ends. This CDR3 is built from 14 residues. Per germline, CDR1 MNHEY and CDR2 SMNVEV (reference sequence). CDR3 sequence reads: CASSLERGRETQYF. DNA for the CDR3: TGTGCCAGCAGTTTAGAAAGGGGAAGAGAGACCCAGTACTTC.

V gene TRBV27 combines with J gene TRBJ1-1, with D possibly matching TRBD1 (6 bases). From germline, CDR1 is MNHEY and CDR2 SMNVEV (reference sequence). The CDR3 runs to 14 residues. V lost 4 bases and J lost 4, with 13 bases in between. CDR3 loop: CASSYRRGGTEAFF. The CDR3, as DNA: TGTGCCAGCAGTTATCGCAGGGGCGGCACTGAAGCTTTCTTT.